This T cell receptor (beta chain) was observed in a study of graft-versus-host responses after intestinal transplantation. There are 16 residues in the CDR3. Looked up from germline, CDR1 is SGHRS and CDR2 is YFSETQ. The V end lost 0 bases, the J end lost 4 bases, and 16 bases lay between the germline ends. The method was immunoSEQ multiplex PCR; TCRdb's version includes in-frame clones alone and lacks a portion of them. This sample has 8,000 or so clones, with around 30% found just once. Responders labeled with CFSE (approximately 200,000) were plated with approximately 200,000 irradiated, violet-dye-labeled stimulators.

The chain recombines TRBV5-1 with TRBJ1-2; no clear D. This clonotype originated in a human patient who was an organ donor for intestinal transplantation. Sample: alloreactive CD8+ T cells from a mixed lymphocyte reaction culture, taken before transplantation. The sample's subset: CFSE-low proliferating T cells sorted from roughly 6-day pre-transplant mixed lymphocyte reaction (GvH or HvG direction). This CDR3 reads CASSLVRTLPGYGYTF. CDR3 nucleotide sequence: TGCGCCAGCAGCTTGGTCCGTACTCTTCCCGGCTATGGCTACACCTTC.